The entry below gives a single T cell receptor (beta chain) sequence along with its context. Germline assignment: CDR1 SQVTM and CDR2 ANQGSEA. The CDR3 is 11 amino acids. V dropped 7 bases and J dropped 6 bases, with 10 bases sitting between them. The record originates from a study of tumour-infiltrating T cells in Burkitt lymphoma. Study summary: Productive clonality predicted overall and progression-free survival.

Libraries were prepared by immunoSEQ multiplex PCR; TCRdb keeps only in-frame clonotypes and omits some of them. The table includes roughly 15,000 clones, about 77% detected once. This receptor was obtained from a human donor with diffuse large B-cell lymphoma. The sequenced material came from tumor tissue. The rearrangement uses TRBV29-1 and TRBJ2-1; D unresolved. Here the CDR3 DNA reads TGCAGCGGAACAGTGCTCAATGAGCAGTTCTTC. It encodes CSGTVLNEQFF.